This passage covers 12 T cell receptor beta chains from one sample sequenced in a study of cytomegalovirus exposure and HLA in healthy donors. This PCR relied on a set of 60 Vbeta primers and 13 Jbeta primers. The method was immunoSEQ multiplex PCR; TCRdb's version includes in-frame clones alone and lacks a portion of them. This table holds approximately 140,000 clones, roughly four fifths found once. The sample taken for sequencing was PBMCs. The receptors originated from a female donor in good health and CMV-seronegative.

The V and J genes are TRBV27 and TRBJ1-2, with TRBD1 matching 11 bases. The V gene's germline CDR1 is MNHEY and CDR2 SMNVEV (reference sequence). The ends lost 5 bases at V and 7 bases at J; junction bases unmatched: 9. The CDR3 length is 15 residues. CDR3 sequence: CASSTDRDRGGGYTF. The CDR3 DNA follows: TGTGCCAGCAGTACCGACCGGGACAGGGGGGGTGGCTACACCTTC.

The J gene is TRBJ2-5, the V gene TRBV5-8; TRBD1 is a possible D gene (6 bases). The tail of the sequence fits TRBJ2-7 better, so the J call may be wrong. Germline V gene data show CDR1 as SGHTS and CDR2 as YDEGEE. CDR3 length: 14 amino acids. The CDR3 DNA follows: TGTGCCAGCAGCTTAACAGGGAGCTCCTACGAGCAGTACTTC. Encoded protein: CASSLTGSSYEQYF.

The V call is TRBV25-1, the J call TRBJ1-3; 7 bases line up with TRBD1. The V gene end was trimmed by 4 bases and the J gene end by 4 bases; junction bases not matched to a gene: 13. The germline gives CDR1 MGHDK, CDR2 SYGVNS. The CDR3 sequence is 17 residues long. In nucleotides, the CDR3 is TGTGCCAGCAGTGGAAACCCCGGGACAGACGGGGGAAACACCATATATTTT. As protein: CASSGNPGTDGGNTIYF.

This clone appeared once. An end of the junction does not agree with germline; a read error may underlie this. This sequence joins TRBV12-5 and TRBJ1-5, with D perhaps matching TRBD1 (5 bases). Looked up from germline, CDR1 is LGHNT and CDR2 is FRNRAP. This CDR3 region has 12 residues. CDR3 DNA: TGTGCTAGTGGTTACGAAAGACAGCACCAGCATTTT. It yields the protein CASGYERQHQHF.

V is TRBV27 and J is TRBJ1-1; no clear D. With 4 bases removed from V and 0 bases from J, the gap between germline ends came to 12 bases. CDR3 size: 15 residues. Germline V gives CDR1 MNHEY, CDR2 SMNVEV (reference sequence). This CDR3 reads CASSYVRTVNTEAFF. As DNA, the CDR3 is TGTGCCAGCAGTTATGTTCGAACTGTGAACACTGAAGCTTTCTTT.

V and J are TRBV5-4 and TRBJ2-1; TRBD2 is a possible D gene (6 bases). Deletions cut 0 bases from V and 9 bases from J, with 13 bases between. CDR1 SGHNT and CDR2 YYREEE come from the germline V gene (reference sequence). The CDR3 loop spans 14 amino acids. The CDR3 DNA is TGTGCCAGCAGCTTGGAACGCGGGAAGAGTGAGCAGTTCTTC. Its protein product is CASSLERGKSEQFF.

The chain employs TRBV7-9 and TRBJ2-7, with 7 bases lining up with TRBD2. The junction had 6 bases not matched to a gene; V was cut back by 0 bases and J by 7 bases. The germline gives CDR1 SEHNR, CDR2 FQNEAQ (reference sequence). The CDR3 length is 14 residues. The CDR3 is CASSLAGEAGEQYF. CDR3 DNA: TGTGCCAGCAGCTTAGCCGGGGAAGCGGGGGAGCAGTACTTC.

The rearrangement uses TRBV28 and TRBJ2-7; 9 positions match TRBD1. Germline trimming cut 5 bases from V and 6 bases from J; bases unmatched to any gene: 14. Per germline, CDR1 MDHEN and CDR2 SYDVKM. This CDR3 contains 16 residues. CDR3 bases: TGTGCCAGCAGTACCGACCGGGACAGGGTTCTCAGCGAGCAGTACTTC. Its protein product is CASSTDRDRVLSEQYF.

V and J are TRBV19 and TRBJ1-5; TRBD1 matches at 9 bases. J lost 3 bases, V lost 5 bases, and 5 bases had no gene match. The CDR3 extends over 15 amino acids. Germline-derived CDR1 and CDR2 are LNHDA and SQIVND (reference sequence). This CDR3 reads CASSSGTGHNQPQHF. CDR3 in DNA: TGTGCCAGTAGTTCCGGGACAGGGCACAATCAGCCCCAGCATTTT.

CDR3 in amino acids: CARRAAGGNEQFF. The CDR3 DNA reads TGTGCCAGGAGGGCAGCGGGGGGCAATGAGCAGTTCTTC. The chain uses TRBV2 and TRBJ2-1; 9 bases align to TRBD2. In germline, CDR1 is SNHLY, CDR2 FYNNEI. The CDR3 has 13 residues. The trim removed 9 bases at V and 6 bases at J, leaving 6 bases unmatched.

This rearrangement joins TRBV27 to TRBJ1-3; 8 bases align to TRBD1. The V and J ends lost 6 bases and 0 bases, in that order; junction bases with no gene match: 7. This CDR3 spans 16 amino acids. Germline loops: CDR1 MNHEY, CDR2 SMNVEV (reference sequence). CDR3 sequence: CASSGGQATSGNTIYF. DNA of the CDR3: TGTGCCAGCAGCGGGGGACAGGCAACCTCTGGAAACACCATATATTTT.

The chain has TRBV9 and TRBJ2-1, with TRBD1 identical over 9 bases. The CDR3 has 16 amino acids. V was clipped by 3 bases and J by 4 bases; unmatched bases: 8. Looked up from germline, CDR1 is SGDLS and CDR2 is YYNGEE. The chain's CDR3 is CASSGRDRVRYNEQFF. The CDR3 nucleotides are TGTGCCAGCAGCGGTCGGGACAGGGTGAGGTACAATGAGCAGTTCTTC.